This TCR beta chain was sequenced in a study of long-term antiretroviral therapy in people with HIV. This CDR3 comprises 15 residues. Trimming shortened V by 2 bases and J by 4 bases, and 13 bases separated the two germline ends. Per germline, CDR1 SGHTA and CDR2 FQGNSA. Running of the v3.0 immunoSEQ assay took place at survey level. Sequencing efforts were directed toward 40,000-50,000 T-cell genomes per sample. The repertoire was sequenced with immunoSEQ multiplex PCR; TCRdb's copy has only in-frame clones and lacks some. The sample gives tens of thousands of clones, around nine tenths of which show up once; around 5.1% is in the top ten.

The clonotype was recovered from a woman aged 50 to 65 with HIV. This specimen consisted of unsorted PBMCs, obtained 0.1 years before starting antiretroviral therapy. The chain recombines TRBV7-2 with TRBJ2-3; D is possibly TRBD1 (6 bases). The chain's CDR3 is CASSLSRGRADTQYF. CDR3 in DNA: TGTGCCAGCAGCTTAAGCAGGGGACGGGCAGATACGCAGTATTTT.